The clone carrying this TCR beta chain has only a few counts. These data belong to a study of shared clonotypes between healthy human individuals. The CDR3 sequence is 14 residues long. The V gene lost 1 base and the J gene lost 0 bases, with 4 bases spanning the gap. Germline assignment: CDR1 SEHNR and CDR2 FQNEAQ (reference sequence). Sequencing used immunoSEQ multiplex PCR; TCRdb keeps in-frame clones, though not all of them. The table records around 100,000 clones, 67% of them present only once. The sequenced material came from memory CD8+ T cells sorted from blood. Indicated subset: CD45RO+ cells pooled with CCR7-negative TemRA cells. The sequence was collected from a woman in her 30s in good health. J is TRBJ1-5 and V is TRBV7-9; no clear D gene. The chain's CDR3 is CASSLDHSNQPQHF. The DNA for the CDR3 is TGTGCCAGCAGCTTAGATCATAGCAATCAGCCCCAGCATTTT. The full variable domain, completed using reference TRBV7-9 and TRBJ1-5, is DTGVSQNPRHKITKRGQNVTFRCDPISEHNRLYWYRQTLGQGPEFLTYFQNEAQLEKSRLLSDRFSAERPKGSFSTLEIQRTEQGDSAMYLCASSLDHSNQPQHFGDGTRLSIL.